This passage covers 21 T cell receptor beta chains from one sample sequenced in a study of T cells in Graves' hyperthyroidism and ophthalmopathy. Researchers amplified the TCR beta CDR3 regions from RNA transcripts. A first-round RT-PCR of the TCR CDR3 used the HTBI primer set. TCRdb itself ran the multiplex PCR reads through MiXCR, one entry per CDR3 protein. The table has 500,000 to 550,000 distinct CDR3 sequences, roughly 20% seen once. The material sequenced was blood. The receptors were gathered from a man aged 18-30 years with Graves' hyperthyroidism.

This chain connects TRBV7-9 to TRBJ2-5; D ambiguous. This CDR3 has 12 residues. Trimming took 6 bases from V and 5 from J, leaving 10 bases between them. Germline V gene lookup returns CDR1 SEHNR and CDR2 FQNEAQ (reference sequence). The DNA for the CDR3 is TGTGCCAGCAGAGACCTCCGGGAGACCCAGTACTTC. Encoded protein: CASRDLRETQYF. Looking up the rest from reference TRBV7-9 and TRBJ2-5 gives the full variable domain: DTGVSQNPRHKITKRGQNVTFRCDPISEHNRLYWYRQTLGQGPEFLTYFQNEAQLEKSRLLSDRFSAERPKGSFSTLEIQRTEQGDSAMYLCASRDLRETQYFGPGTRLLVL.

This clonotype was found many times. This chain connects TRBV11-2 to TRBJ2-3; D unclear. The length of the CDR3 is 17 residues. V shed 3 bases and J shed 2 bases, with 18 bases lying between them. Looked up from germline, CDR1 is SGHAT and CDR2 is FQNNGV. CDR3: CASSFLSGFYDTDTQYF. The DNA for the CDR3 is TGTGCCAGCAGCTTCCTCTCCGGTTTCTACGACACAGATACGCAGTATTTT.

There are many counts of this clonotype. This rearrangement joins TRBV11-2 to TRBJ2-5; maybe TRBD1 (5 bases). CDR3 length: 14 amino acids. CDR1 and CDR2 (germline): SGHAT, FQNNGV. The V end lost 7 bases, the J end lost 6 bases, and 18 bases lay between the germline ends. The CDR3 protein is CASTRHEGAKTQYF. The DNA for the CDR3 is TGTGCCAGCACCCGTCACGAAGGGGCGAAGACCCAGTACTTC.

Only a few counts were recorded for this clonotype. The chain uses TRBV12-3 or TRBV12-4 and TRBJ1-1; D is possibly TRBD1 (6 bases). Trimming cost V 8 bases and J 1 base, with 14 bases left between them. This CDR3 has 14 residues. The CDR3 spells CASLGGHQNTEAFF. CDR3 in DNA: TGTGCCAGCCTAGGGGGACACCAGAACACTGAAGCTTTCTTT.

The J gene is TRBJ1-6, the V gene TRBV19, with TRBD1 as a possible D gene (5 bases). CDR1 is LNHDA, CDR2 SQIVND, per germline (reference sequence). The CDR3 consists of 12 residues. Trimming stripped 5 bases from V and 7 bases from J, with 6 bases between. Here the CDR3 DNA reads TGTGCCAGTAGTGAGGGGAATTCACCCCTCCACTTT. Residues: CASSEGNSPLHF.

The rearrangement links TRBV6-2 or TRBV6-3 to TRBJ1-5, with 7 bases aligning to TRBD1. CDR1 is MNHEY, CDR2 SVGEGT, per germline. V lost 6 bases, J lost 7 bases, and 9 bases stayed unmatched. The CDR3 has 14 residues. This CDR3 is CASSTDRAGQPQHF. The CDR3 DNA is TGTGCCAGCAGCACAGACAGGGCGGGGCAGCCCCAGCATTTT.

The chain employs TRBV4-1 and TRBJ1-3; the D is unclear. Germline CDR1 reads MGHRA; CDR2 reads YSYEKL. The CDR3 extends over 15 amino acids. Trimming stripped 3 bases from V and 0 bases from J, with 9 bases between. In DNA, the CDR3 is TGCGCCAGCAGCCACGGCAGAAGCTCTGGAAACACCATATATTTT. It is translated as CASSHGRSSGNTIYF.

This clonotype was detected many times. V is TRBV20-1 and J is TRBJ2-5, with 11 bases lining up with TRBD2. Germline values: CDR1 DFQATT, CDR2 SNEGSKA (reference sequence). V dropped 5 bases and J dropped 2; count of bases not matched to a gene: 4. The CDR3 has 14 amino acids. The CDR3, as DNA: TGCAGTGCTGACAGACTAGCGGGGCAAGAGACCCAGTACTTC. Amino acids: CSADRLAGQETQYF.

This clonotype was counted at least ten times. The CDR3 is CASTAGTFQYF. In DNA form, the CDR3 reads TGTGCCAGCACCGCGGGGACCTTCCAGTACTTC. This sequence joins TRBV6-1 and TRBJ2-5; the D gene is possibly TRBD2 (6 bases). The CDR3 consists of 11 residues. The germline gives CDR1 MNHNS, CDR2 SASEGT. Trimming took 7 bases from V and 10 from J, leaving 13 bases between them.

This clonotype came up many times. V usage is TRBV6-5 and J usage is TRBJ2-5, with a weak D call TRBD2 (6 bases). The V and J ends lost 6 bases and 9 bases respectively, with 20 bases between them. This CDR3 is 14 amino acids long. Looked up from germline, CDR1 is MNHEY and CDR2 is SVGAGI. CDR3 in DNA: TGTGCCAGCAGCTACCAGACTAGTTCAAGGGCCCAGTACTTC. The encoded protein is CASSYQTSSRAQYF.

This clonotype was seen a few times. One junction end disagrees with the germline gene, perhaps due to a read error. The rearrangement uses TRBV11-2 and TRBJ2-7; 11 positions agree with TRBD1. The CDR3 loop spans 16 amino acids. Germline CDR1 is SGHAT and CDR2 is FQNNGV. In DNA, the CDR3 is TGTGCCAGCAGCTCCTACCGGGACAGGGGGGTTTACGAGCAGTGCTTC. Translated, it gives CASSSYRDRGVYEQCF.

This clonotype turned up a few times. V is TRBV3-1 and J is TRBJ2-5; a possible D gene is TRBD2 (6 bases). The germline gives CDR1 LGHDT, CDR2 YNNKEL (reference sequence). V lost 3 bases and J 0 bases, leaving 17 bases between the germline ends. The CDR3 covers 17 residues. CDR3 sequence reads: CASSQGYPGVYQETQYF. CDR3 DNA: TGTGCCAGCAGCCAGGGTTACCCGGGGGTCTACCAAGAGACCCAGTACTTC.

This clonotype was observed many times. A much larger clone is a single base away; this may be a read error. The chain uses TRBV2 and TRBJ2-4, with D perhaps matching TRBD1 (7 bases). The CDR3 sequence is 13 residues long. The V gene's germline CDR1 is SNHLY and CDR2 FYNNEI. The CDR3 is CASSDREANIKYF. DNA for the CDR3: TGTGCCAGCAGCGACAGGGAGGCGAACATTAAGTACTTC. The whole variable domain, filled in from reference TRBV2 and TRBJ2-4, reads EPEVTQTPSHQVTQMGQEVILRCVPISNHLYFYWYRQILGQKVEFLVSFYNNEISEKSEIFDDQFSVERPDGSNFTLKIRSTKLEDSAMYFCASSDREANIKYFGAGTRLSVL.

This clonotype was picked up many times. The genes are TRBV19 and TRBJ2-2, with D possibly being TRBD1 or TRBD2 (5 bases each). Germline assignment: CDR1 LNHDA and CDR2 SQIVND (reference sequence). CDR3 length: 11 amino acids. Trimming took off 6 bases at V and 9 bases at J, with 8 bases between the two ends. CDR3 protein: CASSREWELFF. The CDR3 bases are TGTGCCAGTAGCAGGGAGTGGGAGCTGTTTTTT.

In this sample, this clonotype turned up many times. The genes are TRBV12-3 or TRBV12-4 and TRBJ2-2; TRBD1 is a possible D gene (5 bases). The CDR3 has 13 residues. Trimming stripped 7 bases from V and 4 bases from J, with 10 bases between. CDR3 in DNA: TGTGCCAGCACCCAGGGAACCACCGGGGAGCTGTTTTTT. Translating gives CASTQGTTGELFF.

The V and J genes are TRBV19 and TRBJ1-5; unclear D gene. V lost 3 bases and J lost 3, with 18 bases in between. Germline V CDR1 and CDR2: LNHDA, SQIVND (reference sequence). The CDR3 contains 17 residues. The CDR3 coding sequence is TGTGCCAGTAGTATGGGGTTTGGGCAGTCCTTCAATCAGCCCCAGCATTTT. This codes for CASSMGFGQSFNQPQHF.

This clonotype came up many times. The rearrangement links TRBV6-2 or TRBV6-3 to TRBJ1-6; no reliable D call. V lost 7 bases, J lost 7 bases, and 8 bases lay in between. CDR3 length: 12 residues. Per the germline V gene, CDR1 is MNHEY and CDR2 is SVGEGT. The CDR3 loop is CASKAANSPLHF. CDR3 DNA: TGTGCCAGCAAAGCAGCGAATTCACCCCTCCACTTT.

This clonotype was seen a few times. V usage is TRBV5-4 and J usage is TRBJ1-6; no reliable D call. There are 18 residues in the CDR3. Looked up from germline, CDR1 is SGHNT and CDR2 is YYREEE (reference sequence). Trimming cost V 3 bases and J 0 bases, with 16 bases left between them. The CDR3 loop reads CASSYGPLTPSYNSPLHF. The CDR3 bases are TGTGCCAGCAGCTACGGGCCTTTAACCCCCTCCTATAATTCACCCCTCCACTTT.

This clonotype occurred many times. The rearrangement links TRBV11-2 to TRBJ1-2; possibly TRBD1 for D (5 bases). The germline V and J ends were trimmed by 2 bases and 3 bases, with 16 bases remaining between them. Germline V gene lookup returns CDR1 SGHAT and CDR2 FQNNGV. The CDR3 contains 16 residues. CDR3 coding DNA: TGTGCCAGCAGCTTATCCCCGGCAGGGTTCGACTATGGCTACACCTTC. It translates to CASSLSPAGFDYGYTF.

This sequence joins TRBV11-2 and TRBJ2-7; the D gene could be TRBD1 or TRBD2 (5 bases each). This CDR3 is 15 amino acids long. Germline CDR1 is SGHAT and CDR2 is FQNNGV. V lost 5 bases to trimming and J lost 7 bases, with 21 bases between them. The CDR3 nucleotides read TGTGCCAGCAGCCCTCACAGGCCCCGGGGCGGGGAGCAGTACTTC. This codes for CASSPHRPRGGEQYF.

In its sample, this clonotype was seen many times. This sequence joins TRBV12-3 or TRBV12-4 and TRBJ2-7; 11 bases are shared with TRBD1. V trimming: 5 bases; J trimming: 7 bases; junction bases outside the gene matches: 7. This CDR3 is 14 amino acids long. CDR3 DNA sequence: TGTGCCAGCAGTGCCCGGGACAGGGGGGGGGAGCAGTACTTC. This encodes CASSARDRGGEQYF.